The 2 T cell receptor beta chains listed next were all sequenced from one sample in a study of cytomegalovirus exposure and HLA in healthy donors (dated by TCRdb to the late 2010s). Libraries were made using the immunoSEQ multiplex PCR assay. For the multiplex PCR, a mixture combining 60 forward primers for TCR Vbeta segments and 13 reverse primers for TCR Jbeta segments was used. TCRdb mirrors the immuneACCESS table, restricted to in-frame sequences. Some clones are absent from its copies; in checked studies, under half trace to an unresolved V gene, and the reason for the others is unknown. Present in this sample are 200,000 or so clones, about 79% of which were seen just once. The ten largest clones represent about 0.092% of the sample. Source material: PBMCs. Receptors originate from a boy younger than 10 in good health and CMV-seronegative.

Concerning this clone itself: The identical CDR3 is also encoded by other nucleotide sequences in the sample. This chain uses TRBV5-1 with TRBJ2-7; D perhaps matches TRBD1 (6 bases). The CDR3 extends over 12 amino acids. The V gene lost 4 bases and the J gene lost 4 bases, with 9 bases spanning the gap. Germline CDR1 is SGHRS and CDR2 is YFSETQ. CDR3 nucleotides: TGCGCCAGCAGCCTACAGGGTTACGAGCAGTACTTC. This codes for CASSLQGYEQYF.

This clone was observed a few times. The chain is built from TRBV6-6 and TRBJ1-1; D remains ambiguous. CDR1 and CDR2 from the germline V gene are MNHNY and SVGAGI (reference sequence). Trimming removed 6 bases from V and 7 bases from J, with 15 bases in between. The CDR3 covers 13 residues. This chain's CDR3 is CASRIEVFSEAFF. CDR3 sequence (DNA): TGTGCCAGCAGAATCGAGGTATTCAGTGAAGCTTTCTTT.